The clone carrying this TCR beta chain occurred a few times. Trimming took off 4 bases at V and 10 bases at J, with 14 bases between the two ends. The CDR3 is 14 residues long. Germline CDR1 is SGHDN and CDR2 is FVKESK. The data originate from a study of a mutant IDH1 vaccine in newly diagnosed glioma. Time point indicated: baseline, week 1 (first vaccination visit). The treatment denotes: pre-vaccination baseline after standard-of-care therapy. The protocol was immunoSEQ multiplex PCR, while the TCRdb copy is restricted to in-frame clones and leaves out a portion. Found here are some 61,000 clones, 70% to 90% of them singletons; the top ten hold over 2.5%.

The genes are TRBV14 and TRBJ1-6; D is unresolved. The starting material was PBMCs, obtained from a glioma patient treated with radiotherapy, temozolomide or both. The clonotype was recovered from a young man with glioma. CDR3 in amino acids: CASSRKTGASPLHF. For the CDR3, the DNA is TGTGCCAGCAGCCGGAAAACGGGAGCATCACCCCTCCACTTT.